The present entry profiles one TCR beta chain with its context. Its antigen is not identified. With 4 bases removed from V and 4 bases from J, the gap between germline ends came to 13 bases. Germline CDR1 is SNHLY and CDR2 is FYNNEI. This CDR3 comprises 15 residues. These data come from a study of cytomegalovirus exposure and HLA in healthy donors. The wider study: As released early, the data held 70 million to 100 million unique TCRs from HLA-typed donors.

Study findings and constraints: The records held CMV serostatus as the only immune exposure information. Other equally common chains were less clonally expanded than HLA-associated TCR beta chains, a later analysis showed. What was likely a sequencing artifact was a cluster of highly shared sequence variants.

The PCR had 60 Vbeta and 13 Jbeta primers. Assay: immunoSEQ multiplex PCR; the TCRdb copy retains only in-frame clones and omits some. The table includes about 140,000 clones, around 79% detected once. The TCR comes from a woman aged 35 to 49 in good health and CMV-seronegative. The genes are TRBV2 and TRBJ1-4, with TRBD1 as a possible D gene (5 bases). The specimen was PBMCs. The CDR3 DNA follows: TGTGCCAGCAGTGTCGTTCAGGGCCATAATGAAAAACTGTTTTTT. Translating gives CASSVVQGHNEKLFF.